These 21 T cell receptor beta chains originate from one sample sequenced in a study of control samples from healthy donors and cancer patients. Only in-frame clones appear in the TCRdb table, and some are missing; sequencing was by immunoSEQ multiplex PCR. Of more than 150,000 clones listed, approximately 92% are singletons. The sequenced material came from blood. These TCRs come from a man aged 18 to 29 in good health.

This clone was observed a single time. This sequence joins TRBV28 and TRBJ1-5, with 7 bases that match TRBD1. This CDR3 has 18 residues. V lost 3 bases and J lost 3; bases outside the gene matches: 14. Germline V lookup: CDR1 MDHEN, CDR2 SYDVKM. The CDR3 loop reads CASSFSISAGGFNQPQHF. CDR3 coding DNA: TGTGCCAGCAGTTTTTCTATCTCCGCAGGGGGTTTCAATCAGCCCCAGCATTTT.

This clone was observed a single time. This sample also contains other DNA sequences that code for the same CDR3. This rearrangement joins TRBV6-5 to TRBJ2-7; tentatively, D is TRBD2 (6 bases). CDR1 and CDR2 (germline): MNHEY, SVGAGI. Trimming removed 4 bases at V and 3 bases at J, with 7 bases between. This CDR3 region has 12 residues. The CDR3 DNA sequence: TGTGCCAGCAGTTCCGGGGGCTACGAGCAGTACTTC. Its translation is CASSSGGYEQYF.

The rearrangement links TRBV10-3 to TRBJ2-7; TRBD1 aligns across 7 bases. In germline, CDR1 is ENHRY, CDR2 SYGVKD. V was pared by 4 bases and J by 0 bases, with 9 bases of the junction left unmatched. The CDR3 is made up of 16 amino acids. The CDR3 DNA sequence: TGTGCCATCAGTGGACAGGGTTTTAAAATCTCCTACGAGCAGTACTTC. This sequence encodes CAISGQGFKISYEQYF.

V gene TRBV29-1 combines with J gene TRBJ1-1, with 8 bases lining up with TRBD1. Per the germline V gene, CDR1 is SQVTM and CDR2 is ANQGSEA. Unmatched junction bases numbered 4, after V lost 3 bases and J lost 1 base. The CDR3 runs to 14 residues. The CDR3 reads CSVEVQGGNTEAFF. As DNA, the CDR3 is TGCAGCGTTGAGGTACAGGGGGGGAACACTGAAGCTTTCTTT.

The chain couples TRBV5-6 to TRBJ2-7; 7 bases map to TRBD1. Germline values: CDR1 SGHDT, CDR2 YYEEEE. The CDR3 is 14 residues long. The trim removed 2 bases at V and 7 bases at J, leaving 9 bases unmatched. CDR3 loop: CASSLDRASREQYF. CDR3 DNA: TGTGCCAGCAGCTTAGACAGGGCGTCTCGGGAGCAGTACTTC.

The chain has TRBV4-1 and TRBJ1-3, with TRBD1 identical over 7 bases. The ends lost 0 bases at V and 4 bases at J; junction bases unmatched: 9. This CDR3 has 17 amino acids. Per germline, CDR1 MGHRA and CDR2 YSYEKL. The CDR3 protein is CASSQEIRQGNGNTIYF. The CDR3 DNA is TGCGCCAGCAGCCAAGAAATCCGACAGGGTAACGGAAACACCATATATTTT.

Here the CDR3 reads CASSLRAGAVNEQFF. As DNA, the CDR3 is TGTGCCAGCAGTCTTAGAGCGGGGGCGGTCAATGAGCAGTTCTTC. This chain joins TRBV9 and TRBJ2-1, with 8 bases aligning to TRBD2. The CDR3 sequence is 15 residues long. With 5 bases clipped from V and 6 bases from J, the junction kept 10 bases outside the gene matches. The germline gives CDR1 SGDLS, CDR2 YYNGEE.

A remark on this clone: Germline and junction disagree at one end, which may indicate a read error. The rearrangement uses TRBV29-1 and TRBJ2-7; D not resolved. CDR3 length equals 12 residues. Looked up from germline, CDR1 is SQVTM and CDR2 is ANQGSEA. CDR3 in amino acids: CSVEARYGEQYF. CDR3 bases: TGCAGCGTCGAAGCTAGGTACGGGGAGCAGTACTTC.

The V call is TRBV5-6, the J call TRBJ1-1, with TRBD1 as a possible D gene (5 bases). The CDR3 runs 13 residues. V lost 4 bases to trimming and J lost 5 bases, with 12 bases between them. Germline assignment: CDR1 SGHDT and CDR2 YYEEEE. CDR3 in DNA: TGTGCCAGCAGCCTTTCCAGGGTTACTGAAGCTTTCTTT. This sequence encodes CASSLSRVTEAFF.

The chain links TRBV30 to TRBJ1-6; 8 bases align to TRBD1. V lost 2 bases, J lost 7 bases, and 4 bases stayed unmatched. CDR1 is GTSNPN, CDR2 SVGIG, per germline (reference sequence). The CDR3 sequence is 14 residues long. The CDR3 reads CAWSKGQENSPLHF. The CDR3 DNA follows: TGTGCCTGGAGTAAGGGACAGGAGAATTCACCCCTCCACTTT.

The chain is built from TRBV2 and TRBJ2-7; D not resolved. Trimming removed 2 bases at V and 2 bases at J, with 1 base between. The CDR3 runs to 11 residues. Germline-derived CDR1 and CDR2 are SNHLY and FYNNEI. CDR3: CASSETYEQYF. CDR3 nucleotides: TGTGCCAGCAGTGAAACCTACGAGCAGTACTTC.

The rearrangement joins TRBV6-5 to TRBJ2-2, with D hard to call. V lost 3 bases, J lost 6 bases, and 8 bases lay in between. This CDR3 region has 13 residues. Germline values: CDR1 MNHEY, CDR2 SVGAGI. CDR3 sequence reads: CASSYKMSGELFF. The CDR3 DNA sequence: TGTGCCAGCAGTTATAAGATGTCCGGGGAGCTGTTTTTT.

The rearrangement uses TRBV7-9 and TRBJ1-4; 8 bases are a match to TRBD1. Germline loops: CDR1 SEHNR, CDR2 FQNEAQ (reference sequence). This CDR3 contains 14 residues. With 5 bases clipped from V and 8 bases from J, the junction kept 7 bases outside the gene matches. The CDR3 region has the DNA TGTGCCAGCAGCCCGACAGGGGACTTGGAAAAACTGTTTTTT. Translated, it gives CASSPTGDLEKLFF.

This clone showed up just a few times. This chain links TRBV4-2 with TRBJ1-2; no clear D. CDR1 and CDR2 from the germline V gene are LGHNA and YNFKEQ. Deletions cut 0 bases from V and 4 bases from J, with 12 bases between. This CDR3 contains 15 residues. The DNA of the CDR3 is TGTGCCAGCAGCCAAGATCTCGGCAGACTCTATGGCTACACCTTC. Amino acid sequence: CASSQDLGRLYGYTF.

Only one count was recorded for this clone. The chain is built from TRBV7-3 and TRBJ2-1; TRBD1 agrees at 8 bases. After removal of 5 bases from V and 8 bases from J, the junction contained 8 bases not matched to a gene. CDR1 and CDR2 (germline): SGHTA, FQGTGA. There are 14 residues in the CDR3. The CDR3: CASSPGGVPDEQFF. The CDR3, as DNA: TGTGCCAGCAGCCCAGGGGGCGTTCCCGATGAGCAGTTCTTC. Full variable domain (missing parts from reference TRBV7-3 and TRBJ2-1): GAGVSQTPSNKVTEKGKYVELRCDPISGHTALYWYRQSLGQGPEFLIYFQGTGAADDSGLPNDRFFAVRPEGSVSTLKIQRTERGDSAVYLCASSPGGVPDEQFFGPGTRLTVL.

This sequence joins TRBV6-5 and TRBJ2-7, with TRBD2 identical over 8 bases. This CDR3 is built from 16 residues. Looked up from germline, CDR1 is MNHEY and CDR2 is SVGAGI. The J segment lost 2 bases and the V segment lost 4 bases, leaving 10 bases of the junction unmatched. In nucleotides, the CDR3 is TGTGCCAGCAGTTCCAGCGGGGGCCTACTACCCTACGAGCAGTACTTC. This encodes CASSSSGGLLPYEQYF.

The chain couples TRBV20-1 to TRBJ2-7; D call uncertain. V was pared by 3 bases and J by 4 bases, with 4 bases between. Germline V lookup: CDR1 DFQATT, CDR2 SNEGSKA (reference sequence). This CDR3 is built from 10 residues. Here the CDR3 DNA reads TGCAGTGCTAGGGGTTACGAGCAGTACTTC. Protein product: CSARGYEQYF.

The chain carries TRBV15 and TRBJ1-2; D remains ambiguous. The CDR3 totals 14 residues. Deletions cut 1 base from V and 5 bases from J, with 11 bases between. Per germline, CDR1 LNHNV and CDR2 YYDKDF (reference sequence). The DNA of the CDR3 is TGTGCCACCAGCAGAGCTCCTGGGATTTATGGCTACACCTTC. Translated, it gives CATSRAPGIYGYTF.

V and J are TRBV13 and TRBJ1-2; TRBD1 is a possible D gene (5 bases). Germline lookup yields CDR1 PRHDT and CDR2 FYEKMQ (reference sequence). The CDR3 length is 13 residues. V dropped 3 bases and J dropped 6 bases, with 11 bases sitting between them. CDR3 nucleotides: TGTGCCAGCAGCTTCCTTGGGACCGATGGCTACACCTTC. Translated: CASSFLGTDGYTF.

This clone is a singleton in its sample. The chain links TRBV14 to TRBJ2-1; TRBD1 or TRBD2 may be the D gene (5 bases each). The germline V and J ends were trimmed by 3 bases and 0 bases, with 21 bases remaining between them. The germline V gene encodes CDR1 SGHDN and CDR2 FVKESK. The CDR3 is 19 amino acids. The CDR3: CASSHSGTAKVYSYNEQFF. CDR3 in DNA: TGTGCCAGCAGCCACTCCGGGACGGCCAAAGTTTACTCCTACAATGAGCAGTTCTTC. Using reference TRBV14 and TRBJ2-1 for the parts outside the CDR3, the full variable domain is EAGVTQFPSHSVIEKGQTVTLRCDPISGHDNLYWYRRVMGKEIKFLLHFVKESKQDESGMPNNRFLAERTGGTYSTLKVQPAELEDSGVYFCASSHSGTAKVYSYNEQFFGPGTRLTVL.

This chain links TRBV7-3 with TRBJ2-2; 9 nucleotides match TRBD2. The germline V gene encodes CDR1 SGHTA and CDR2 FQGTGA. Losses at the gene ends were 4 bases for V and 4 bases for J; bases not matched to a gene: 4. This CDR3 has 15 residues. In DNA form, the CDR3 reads TGTGCCAGCAGCTCTTCAGCGGGGGGCACCGGGGAGCTGTTTTTT. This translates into CASSSSAGGTGELFF.